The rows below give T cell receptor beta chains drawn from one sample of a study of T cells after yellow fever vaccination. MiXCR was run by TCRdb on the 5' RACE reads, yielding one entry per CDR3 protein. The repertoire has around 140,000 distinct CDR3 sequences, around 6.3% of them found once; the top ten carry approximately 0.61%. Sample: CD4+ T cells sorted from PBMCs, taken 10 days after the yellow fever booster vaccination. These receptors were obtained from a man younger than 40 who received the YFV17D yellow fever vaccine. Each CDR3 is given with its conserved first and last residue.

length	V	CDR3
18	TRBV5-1	CASSSGGQAIRSYNEQFF
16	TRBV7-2	CASSQTGLAGTDTQYF
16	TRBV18	CASSPPSQANTGELFF
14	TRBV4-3	CASSQHGGEDEAFF
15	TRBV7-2	CASSLAVGNTGELFF
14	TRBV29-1	CSVDRTGFRNEQFF
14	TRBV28	CASSGTGKGETQYF
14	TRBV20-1	CSASQGSSYNEQFF
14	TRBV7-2	CASSLVDRVYEQYF
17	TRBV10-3	CATRTSGHGGGVGELFF
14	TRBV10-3	CAIRGTSGQYEQYF
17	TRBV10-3	CAISVGEGVSGANVLTF
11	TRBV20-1	CSARGAEKLFF
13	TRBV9	CASSVDQGREQFF
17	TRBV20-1	CSARSVQGGLGGTEAFF
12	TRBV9	CASSGTFPPQYF
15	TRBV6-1	CASSEEASGRGEQYF
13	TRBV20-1	CSAISGLQETQYF
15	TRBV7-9	CASSNPGLAGVEQFF
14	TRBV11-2	CASSPTGVYNEQFF
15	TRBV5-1	CASSSGTGELQPQHF
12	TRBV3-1	CASSQEGDIQYF
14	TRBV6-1	CASRSVRGIETQYF
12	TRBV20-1	CSGAEQADTQYF
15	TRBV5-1	CASTPTGTGSDTQYF
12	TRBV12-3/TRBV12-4	CASSSQGRTQYF
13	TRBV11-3	CASSPWRQDTQYF
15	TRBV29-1	CSVETQGAGAVAQYF
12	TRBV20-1	CSSGQGSNTQYF
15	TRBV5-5	CASSLGVDRVYEQYF
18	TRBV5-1	CARSLGRTGRDMNTEAFF
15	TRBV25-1	CASRMTGHDFYEQYF
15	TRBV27	CASCLTAGSNSPLHF
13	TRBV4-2	CASSPEGADTQYF
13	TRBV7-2	CASSPWTGHEQYF
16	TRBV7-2	CASSLAVRATNEKLFF
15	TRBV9	CASGETGLPYNEQFF
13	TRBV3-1	CAAGEGLIDTQYF
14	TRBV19	CASKTGPSTDTQYF
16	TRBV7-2	CASSRGTSGSADTQYF
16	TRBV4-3	CASSQDSGGPGNEQFF
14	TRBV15	CATSRNRGKETQYF
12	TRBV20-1	CSASSSDGPQYF
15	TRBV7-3	CASSSGQGGYNEQFF
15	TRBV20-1	CSAPDGAASYNEQFF
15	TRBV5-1	CASSFTTSAQETQYF
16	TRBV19	CASSIEGLPNTGELFF
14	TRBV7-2	CASSLAYSTDTQYF
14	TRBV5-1	CASSFRQGADTQYF
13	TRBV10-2	CASSSTGNQPQHF
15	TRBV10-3	CAITGTSGGQETQYF
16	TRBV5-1	CASSGGTADRVSEAFF
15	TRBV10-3	CAISESYGGSDTQYF
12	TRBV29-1	CSGQGLSNIQYF
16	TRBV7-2	CASSVGLSAGVAEQYF